Listed here is a single T cell receptor (beta chain). Which antigen it targets is not known. No much larger clone is present one base from it, and per-base qualities are unavailable. Participants in the prospective study were aged roughly 18 to 89 years, lived in 20 to 30 United States geographic areas, and enrolled through a virtual design. In the prospective study, cohorts were assigned on the basis of participant-reported clinical history obtained from a screening survey and a study questionnaire. In the prospective study, mobile phlebotomists collected whole blood, serum and a nasopharyngeal or oropharyngeal swab from each participant. Over a roughly two-month period, participants in the prospective study had the option of providing additional blood draws and questionnaires. Before DNA extraction, prospective study blood samples were shipped either frozen or at room temperature. The sample is drawn from a study of blood T cell repertoires in COVID-19 (dated by TCRdb to 2020 to 2021). General notes on the study: Samples covering the acute and convalescent phases of COVID-19 were provided by collaborators in the United States, Italy and Spain. The prospective study material was composed of cDNA or gDNA derived from T cells, B-cell-depleted T cells, or PBMCs. The dataset comprised deeply sampled blood TCRbeta repertoires from subjects exposed to, actively infected with, or recovered from COVID-19. The repertoires were released in a freely available public database intended as a resource for research on the immune response to SARS-CoV-2. Samples were obtained from the ongoing ImmuneRACE study (first 160 participants) and from approximately 1,200 subjects provided by 6 global collaborators. Sample metadata almost always included a de-identified subject ID, COVID-19 status, age in years and sex. Where HLA class I and class II types were available, the types were taken from metadata supplied by the sample provider, not from assay-based typing. Results the study describes overall, beyond this receptor: The amount of clinical and demographic metadata varied by source and participant and was provided uncurated.

CDR1 SGHRS and CDR2 YFSETQ were looked up in the germline V gene. V is pared back by 4 bases and J by 4 bases, with 13 bases lying between the germline termini. The CDR3 runs 14 residues from the cysteine to the phenylalanine. Only CDR3 DNA is held: 42 bases, read in frame from base 1. TCRbeta CDR3 regions were amplified from genomic DNA using the immunoSEQ Assay, a bias-controlled multiplex PCR. Turning to the authors' computational methods: The number of nucleated cells in each sample was estimated from the amplification of reference gene primers within the assay. To quantify the absolute abundance of each unique TCRbeta CDR3 rearrangement, sequence reads were collapsed and filtered. For each sample, productive Simpson clonality was calculated as the square root of Simpson's diversity index over productive rearrangements. In its TCRdb copy, this immuneACCESS table keeps in-frame sequences only and misses some clones. Where compared with another copy, unresolved V genes explain less than half of these, and the others have no known cause. Clonal size and the V and J genes are those of that table, whereas D and trimming came from the DNA. For this sample the table gives over 200,000 clones, of which around 90% were detected only once. About 1.2% of the sample lies in the top ten.

The chain employs TRBV5-1 and TRBJ2-3; TRBD2 is a possible D gene, resting on 7 matching bases. This clonotype originated in a human donor in a cohort exposed to, infected with or recovered from COVID-19 (not recorded which). The donor label of this sample is uncertain. Specimen: PBMCs or T cells enriched from blood (not recorded which). The DNA sequence is as follows: TGCGCCAGCAGCGTCTTGGGGGGGCCAGATACGCAGTATTTT. This translates into CASSVLGGPDTQYF. Extended through the reference TRBV5-1 and TRBJ2-3 proteins, this CDR3 yields the full variable domain: KAGVTQTPRYLIKTRGQQVTLSCSPISGHRSVSWYQQTPGQGLQFLFEYFSETQRNKGNFPGRFSGRQFSNSRSEMNVSTLELGDSALYLCASSVLGGPDTQYFGPGTRLTVL.